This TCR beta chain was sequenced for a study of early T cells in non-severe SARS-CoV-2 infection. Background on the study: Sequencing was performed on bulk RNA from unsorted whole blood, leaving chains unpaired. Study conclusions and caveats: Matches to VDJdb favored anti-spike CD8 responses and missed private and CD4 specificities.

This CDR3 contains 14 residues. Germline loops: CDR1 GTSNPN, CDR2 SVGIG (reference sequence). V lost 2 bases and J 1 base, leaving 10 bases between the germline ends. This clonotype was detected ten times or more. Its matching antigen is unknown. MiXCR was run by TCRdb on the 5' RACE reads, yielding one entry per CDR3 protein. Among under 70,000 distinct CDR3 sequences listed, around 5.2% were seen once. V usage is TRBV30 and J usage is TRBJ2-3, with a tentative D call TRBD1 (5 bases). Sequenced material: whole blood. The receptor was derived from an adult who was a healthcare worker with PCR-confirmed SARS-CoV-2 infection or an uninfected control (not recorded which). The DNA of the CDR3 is TGTGCCTGGAGTCCAGGGATTGGCACAGATACGCAGTATTTT. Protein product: CAWSPGIGTDTQYF.